These 7 T cell receptor beta chains originate from one sample sequenced in a study of cytomegalovirus exposure and HLA in healthy donors. Primers included in the PCR were 60 Vbeta and 13 Jbeta primers. TCRdb keeps only in-frame clones here, not all; method: immunoSEQ multiplex PCR. The sample holds approximately 100,000 clones. The sample comprised PBMCs. Source of these receptors: a man aged 50 to 59 in good health and CMV-seronegative.

The chain links TRBV19 to TRBJ2-1; 14 bases agree with TRBD2. The CDR3 extends over 18 amino acids. Germline V lookup: CDR1 LNHDA, CDR2 SQIVND (reference sequence). The V gene end was trimmed by 5 bases and the J gene end by 5 bases; junction bases not matched to a gene: 11. CDR3 bases: TGTGCCAGTAGTCTAGGGACTAGCGGGGGCCGTACTGACAATGAGCAGTTCTTC. Protein product: CASSLGTSGGRTDNEQFF.

The chain's CDR3 is CASSTLAADTQYF. CDR3 nucleotides: TGTGCCAGCAGCACCTTAGCGGCAGATACGCAGTATTTT. The chain recombines TRBV7-2 with TRBJ2-3; perhaps TRBD2 as D (6 bases). With 5 bases removed from V and 4 bases from J, the gap between germline ends came to 10 bases. This CDR3 has 13 amino acids. The germline V gene encodes CDR1 SGHTA and CDR2 FQGNSA.

V and J are TRBV6-6 and TRBJ2-3; possibly TRBD2 for D (7 bases). The CDR3 contains 14 residues. Per germline, CDR1 MNHNY and CDR2 SVGAGI (reference sequence). Trimming took off 10 bases at V and 2 bases at J, with 16 bases between the two ends. DNA of the CDR3: TGTGCCACAGGAGGCGGGGGCCTCACAGATACGCAGTATTTT. Translated, it gives CATGGGGLTDTQYF.

For this clone: At one end the junction does not follow the germline gene, possibly because of a read error. V usage is TRBV5-1 and J usage is TRBJ2-4; 9 bases are shared with TRBD1. CDR1 is SGHRS and CDR2 is YFSETQ in the germline V gene. This CDR3 region has 14 residues. The CDR3 sequence is CASSAQGARNIQYF. In DNA form, the CDR3 reads TGCGCCAGCAGCGCACAGGGGGCCAGAAACATTCAGTACTTC.

The chain couples TRBV9 to TRBJ2-7; D is unclear. Germline CDR1 SGDLS, CDR2 YYNGEE. The CDR3 sequence is 13 residues long. The V end lost 0 bases, the J end lost 6 bases, and 10 bases lay between the germline ends. For the CDR3, the DNA is TGTGCCAGCAGCGTAGAGGTTCTAGGCGAGCAGTACTTC. Translated: CASSVEVLGEQYF.

J is TRBJ2-7 and V is TRBV7-2; the D gene is possibly TRBD1 (6 bases). The CDR3 is made up of 14 amino acids. CDR1 is SGHTA, CDR2 FQGNSA, per germline. V was trimmed by 3 bases and J by 4 bases, leaving 13 bases between them. The CDR3 nucleotides are TGTGCCAGCAGCTTCTTTCGGGACACTTACGAGCAGTACTTC. Its protein is CASSFFRDTYEQYF. The full variable domain, with the rest looked up from reference TRBV7-2 and TRBJ2-7, is GAGVSQSPSNKVTEKGKDVELRCDPISGHTALYWYRQSLGQGLEFLIYFQGNSAPDKSGLPSDRFSAERTGGSVSTLTIQRTQQEDSAVYLCASSFFRDTYEQYFGPGTRLTVT.

The chain combines TRBV10-2 with TRBJ2-7; 10 nucleotides agree with TRBD2. J gave up 9 bases and V 5 bases, and 10 bases lay outside the gene matches. The CDR3 contains 14 residues. CDR1 and CDR2 from the germline V gene are WSHSY and SAAADI. DNA for the CDR3: TGCGCCAGCAGTCTAGCGGGGGCGAAGTCCGGGCAGTACTTC. Its translation is CASSLAGAKSGQYF.